Listed below are T cell receptor beta chains from one sample, sequenced in a study of blood T cell repertoires in COVID-19. Produced via immunoSEQ multiplex PCR; TCRdb's table is partial and in-frame only. This table has about 410,000 clones, around 89% appearing once. The source material was peripheral blood. These receptors came from a woman in her 40s with COVID-19, enrolled during active disease. Each CDR3 is given with its conserved first and last residue. The D gene is left open where the match is weak. Clone size, where shown, is once, few, many, or a class for clones that have expanded.

TRBJ2-3	once	TRBD2	TRBV4-2	CASSHTRGGSPDTQYF	TGTGCCAGCAGCCACACGCGGGGGGGCAGCCCAGATACGCAGTATTTT
TRBJ1-5	.	.	TRBV19	CASSILGKGHQPQHF	TGTGCCAGTAGTATCCTCGGGAAGGGCCATCAGCCCCAGCATTTT
TRBJ1-6	.	.	TRBV5-1	CASSLAPGGPSSYNSPLHF	TGCGCCAGCAGTTTGGCCCCAGGTGGTCCGAGCTCCTATAATTCACCCCTCCACTTT
TRBJ2-7	.	.	TRBV24-1	CATSEPVLWSSYEQYF	TGTGCCACCAGTGAACCAGTCCTCTGGAGCTCCTACGAGCAGTACTTC
TRBJ1-2	once	.	TRBV30	CTFGNHRYGYTF	TGTACGTTCGGGAATCATCGCTATGGCTACACCTTC
TRBJ2-7	.	.	TRBV28	CASSWGVPSYEQYF	TGTGCCAGCAGTTGGGGGGTGCCATCCTACGAGCAGTACTTC
TRBJ1-1	.	TRBD1	TRBV5-5	CASSFAGQAVGAFF	TGTGCCAGCAGCTTTGCCGGACAGGCGGTGGGGGCTTTCTTT
TRBJ1-4	.	.	TRBV7-8	CASHFGTNEKLFF	TGTGCCAGCCACTTCGGAACTAATGAAAAACTGTTTTTT
TRBJ1-1	.	.	TRBV21-1	CASTPSSGTEAFF	TGTGCCAGCACTCCAAGTTCGGGGACTGAAGCTTTCTTT
TRBJ2-6	once	.	TRBV6-6	CASGSLASSGANVLTF	TGTGCCAGCGGATCCCTAGCCAGCTCTGGGGCCAACGTCCTGACTTTC
TRBJ1-3	few	TRBD1	TRBV2	CASKRGGEGNTIYF	TGTGCCAGCAAAAGAGGGGGCGAGGGAAACACCATATATTTT
TRBJ1-1	once	.	TRBV6-5	CASSSYTEAFF	TGTGCCAGCAGTTCCTACACTGAAGCTTTCTTT
TRBJ2-1	.	.	TRBV6-5	CASSSGSPYNEQFF	TGTGCCAGCAGTTCCGGGAGTCCCTACAATGAGCAGTTCTTC
TRBJ1-6	once	TRBD1	TRBV15	CATSRATGVGRSPLHF	TGTGCCACCAGCAGAGCGACAGGGGTTGGTAGATCACCCCTCCACTTT
TRBJ1-3	.	TRBD1	TRBV4-1	CASSRDRGGTGNTIYF	TGCGCCAGCAGCCGGGACAGGGGAGGCACTGGAAACACCATATATTTT
TRBJ2-1	.	TRBD2	TRBV7-6	CASSRGLAGGSLYNEQFF	TGTGCCAGCAGCCGGGGACTAGCGGGAGGGTCGCTCTACAATGAGCAGTTCTTC
TRBJ2-7	.	.	TRBV27	CASSLGRLQYF	TGTGCCAGCAGTTTGGGGCGCTTGCAGTACTTC
TRBJ1-2	once	TRBD1	TRBV6-6	CASSYTFTGDGYTF	TGTGCCAGCAGTTACACATTTACAGGGGATGGCTACACCTTC
TRBJ1-1	.	.	TRBV27	CATRRGTEAFF	TGTGCCACACGAAGGGGCACTGAAGCTTTCTTT
TRBJ2-1	.	TRBD1	TRBV6-5	CASSYWQTGAGDEQFF	TGTGCCAGCAGTTACTGGCAGACAGGGGCCGGCGATGAGCAGTTCTTC
TRBJ2-7	.	TRBD1	TRBV27	CASSSIVYRRDSSYEQYF	TGTGCCAGCAGTTCGATCGTGTACCGCCGGGACAGCTCCTACGAGCAGTACTTC
TRBJ1-5	.	TRBD1	TRBV7-2	CASSADRGGLSNQPQHF	TGTGCCAGCAGCGCAGACAGGGGTGGTTTAAGCAATCAGCCCCAGCATTTT
TRBJ1-5	.	TRBD1	TRBV28	CASSLLTGQYQPQHF	TGTGCCAGCAGTCTACTAACGGGACAGTATCAGCCCCAGCATTTT
TRBJ1-2	.	TRBD1	TRBV5-1	CASSAKPGGDSEYTF	TGCGCCAGCAGCGCTAAGCCAGGGGGCGATTCCGAGTACACCTTC
TRBJ2-1	.	.	TRBV7-2	CASSLDPGKGEQFF	TGTGCCAGCAGCTTAGATCCGGGGAAAGGTGAGCAGTTCTTC
TRBJ1-4	.	TRBD1	TRBV3-1/TRBV3-2	CASSLTGQELVSNEKLFF	TGTGCCAGCAGCCTCACTGGACAGGAGCTCGTGAGTAATGAAAAACTGTTTTTT
TRBJ2-7	.	TRBD2	TRBV7-9	CASSPGGYEQYF	TGTGCCAGCAGCCCGGGGGGGTACGAGCAGTACTTC
TRBJ2-3	.	.	TRBV18	CASRGTVRDTQYF	TGTGCCAGCCGGGGGACAGTTCGAGATACGCAGTATTTT
TRBJ1-3	.	.	TRBV10-3	CAISERGLVNTIYF	TGTGCCATCAGTGAACGAGGATTAGTAAACACCATATATTTT
TRBJ2-7	.	.	TRBV2	CASSELSGPSYEQYF	TGTGCCAGCAGCGAACTCAGCGGCCCGAGCTACGAGCAGTACTTC
TRBJ2-3	.	TRBD2	TRBV18	CASSVGVSGSQDTQYF	TGTGCCAGCTCCGTCGGGGTTAGCGGGAGCCAAGATACGCAGTATTTT
TRBJ1-6	.	TRBD1	TRBV7-6	CASSLGGQGANSPLHF	TGTGCCAGCAGCTTAGGGGGGCAGGGGGCTAATTCACCCCTCCACTTT
TRBJ1-1	.	TRBD1	TRBV7-2	CASSLAGGQGGTEAFF	TGTGCCAGCAGCTTAGCGGGAGGACAGGGAGGCACTGAAGCTTTCTTT
TRBJ1-1	.	TRBD1	TRBV7-2	CASSPRDRFFTEAFF	TGTGCCAGCAGCCCTAGGGACAGATTCTTCACTGAAGCTTTCTTT
TRBJ2-5	.	.	TRBV3-1/TRBV3-2	CASSQRGQETQYF	TGTGCCAGCAGCCAGCGGGGCCAAGAGACCCAGTACTTC
TRBJ1-6	.	.	TRBV28	CASPYPPTPLHF	TGTGCCAGCCCCTACCCCCCGACACCCCTCCACTTT
TRBJ1-5	.	.	TRBV6-5	CASSYGEDQPQHF	TGTGCCAGCAGTTACGGGGAGGATCAGCCCCAGCATTTT
TRBJ1-2	.	.	TRBV27	CASSSRLGSNYGYTF	TGTGCCAGCAGTTCCCGATTGGGCTCTAACTATGGCTACACCTTC
TRBJ1-1	.	.	TRBV4-1	CASTNSLGSNAFF	TGCGCCAGCACCAATTCCCTGGGCAGTAACGCTTTCTTT
TRBJ2-7	.	TRBD1	TRBV18	CASSPGTGGYEQYF	TGTGCCAGCTCACCAGGGACAGGGGGTTACGAGCAGTACTTC
TRBJ1-3	.	TRBD1	TRBV4-3	CASSQDPGQGNTIYF	TGCGCCAGCAGCCAAGATCCGGGACAGGGAAACACCATATATTTT
TRBJ2-3	.	.	TRBV5-1	CASSSDFLTQYF	TGCGCCAGCAGCTCGGACTTTTTAACGCAGTATTTT
TRBJ1-2	.	.	TRBV28	CASSFLGGYGYTF	TGTGCCAGCAGTTTCCTGGGGGGGTATGGCTACACCTTC
TRBJ2-7	.	.	TRBV5-4	CASSSPGLPPDEQYF	TGTGCCAGCAGCTCTCCGGGACTCCCTCCTGATGAGCAGTACTTC
TRBJ1-5	.	TRBD1	TRBV4-3	CASSQGGQGSNQPQHF	TGCGCCAGCAGCCAAGGGGGACAGGGTTCCAATCAGCCCCAGCATTTT
TRBJ1-1	.	.	TRBV6-4	CASSDSKTGGRTENTEAFF	TGTGCCAGCAGTGACTCGAAGACCGGGGGTCGAACCGAGAACACTGAAGCTTTCTTT
TRBJ2-7	.	.	TRBV12-5	CASGSGGSYEQYF	TGTGCTAGTGGGTCCGGGGGCTCCTACGAGCAGTACTTC
TRBJ2-2	once	.	TRBV3-1/TRBV3-2	CASSPTGSGELFF	TGTGCCAGCAGCCCTACAGGGTCCGGGGAGCTGTTTTTT
TRBJ2-7	.	.	TRBV7-2	CASSSELGGAYEQYF	TGTGCCAGCAGCTCAGAATTAGGCGGCGCCTACGAGCAGTACTTC
TRBJ1-1	.	.	TRBV6-2/TRBV6-3	CASSLGLRPMNTEAFF	TGTGCCAGCAGTTTGGGCCTTAGGCCTATGAACACTGAAGCTTTCTTT
TRBJ1-5	.	.	TRBV4-3	CASSRGFNQPQHF	TGCGCCAGCAGCCGAGGCTTCAATCAGCCCCAGCATTTT
TRBJ1-2	.	TRBD1	TRBV28	CASLEGQLPNYGYTF	TGTGCCAGCCTCGAGGGACAGCTACCTAACTATGGCTACACCTTC
TRBJ1-2	.	TRBD1	TRBV28	CASSLSSGWRGRRGYTF	TGTGCCAGCAGTTTATCCTCCGGGTGGAGGGGGCGTAGGGGCTACACCTTC